A selection of T cell receptor beta chains follows, all from one sample in a study of PD-1 blockade in classical Hodgkin lymphoma. Produced via immunoSEQ multiplex PCR; TCRdb's table is partial and in-frame only. The data show about 22,000 clones, 80% seen once. The source material was peripheral blood mononuclear cells (PBMCs), sampled before the second cycle of nivolumab. The source of these receptors is a human donor with classical Hodgkin lymphoma. The CDR3 runs from the conserved cysteine through the conserved F or W. The D gene is left open where the match is weak. Some rows mark clone size as missing; the rest say once, few, many or name a class of expanded clone.

>TRBV5-8|14|NA|TRBJ2-2|NA
TGTGCCAGCAGCTGGAGACGAAGCACCGGGGAGCTGTTTTTT
CASSWRRSTGELFF
>TRBV7-2|14|NA|TRBJ2-5|NA
TGTGCCAGCAGCTTAGCGGGGTCACAAGAGACCCAGTACTTC
CASSLAGSQETQYF
>TRBV5-8|12|NA|TRBJ2-7|NA
TGTGCCAGCAGCCCGTCCCGGCACGAGCAGTACTTC
CASSPSRHEQYF
>TRBV19|13|TRBD1|TRBJ2-3|NA
TGTGCCAGCCGGGACAGGGGCACAGATACGCAGTATTTT
CASRDRGTDTQYF
>TRBV29-1|14|NA|TRBJ2-3|NA
TGCAGCGTTAGGGGGATTACTAGCACAGATACGCAGTATTTT
CSVRGITSTDTQYF
>TRBV5-1|12|NA|TRBJ1-3|NA
TGCGCCTCACAGGGTCCCGGAAACACCATATATTTT
CASQGPGNTIYF
>TRBV19|17|NA|TRBJ1-1|NA
TGTGCCAGTAGTATAGGTCTGGCCCGGCAGGTGAACACTGAAGCTTTCTTT
CASSIGLARQVNTEAFF
>TRBV5-1|15|TRBD2|TRBJ2-1|NA
TGCGCCAGCAGCCAAGGCGGGAGAGCTTACAATGAGCAGTTCTTC
CASSQGGRAYNEQFF
>TRBV6-1|11|NA|TRBJ1-1|medium-sized
TGTGCCAGCAGTGAGTGGGGCAGGGTACTCTTT
CASSEWGRVLF
>TRBV6-5|13|TRBD1|TRBJ2-2|NA
TGTGCCAGCAGTCGACAGGGTTCCGGGGAGCTGTTTTTT
CASSRQGSGELFF
>TRBV5-1|13|NA|TRBJ2-7|NA
TGCGCCAGCAGCCCGAGTCCCGGTTCCGAGCAGTACTTC
CASSPSPGSEQYF
>TRBV5-1|14|NA|TRBJ2-7|NA
TGCGCCAGCAGCAGGACAGATGACTCCTACGAGCAGTACTTC
CASSRTDDSYEQYF
>TRBV19|15|TRBD1|TRBJ1-1|NA
TGTGCCAGTAGTATGGGGACAGGGTGGAACACTGAAGCTTTCTTT
CASSMGTGWNTEAFF
>TRBV19|14|NA|TRBJ1-2|NA
TGTGCCACATCCCCCCAGGGGACCTTCTATGGCTACACCTTC
CATSPQGTFYGYTF
>TRBV7-9|16|TRBD2|TRBJ2-7|NA
TGTGCCAGCACCCGGACTAGCGGGAGGGCCGGCCACGAGCAGTACTTC
CASTRTSGRAGHEQYF
>TRBV5-6|16|NA|TRBJ2-1|NA
TGTGCCAGCAGCCTCAAGGGCTTCTTGGTTTCAAATGAGCAGTTCTTC
CASSLKGFLVSNEQFF
>TRBV5-1|17|TRBD2|TRBJ2-2|NA
TGCGCCAGCAGCTTGGGGACTAGCGGGACTTTGACCGGGGAGCTGTTTTTT
CASSLGTSGTLTGELFF
>TRBV10-3|15|NA|TRBJ2-7|NA
TGTGCCATCAGTGACACCACACTGAGCTCCTACGAGCAGTACTTC
CAISDTTLSSYEQYF
>TRBV11-2|14|NA|TRBJ2-2|few
TGTGCCAGCAGCGGGGGTCCGAACACCGGGGAGCTGTTTTTT
CASSGGPNTGELFF
>TRBV7-9|15|NA|TRBJ1-5|once
TGTGCCAGCAGCTCCGGCCACAGGGTTGGTCAGCCCCAGCATTTT
CASSSGHRVGQPQHF
>TRBV27|12|NA|TRBJ2-2|NA
TGTGCCAGCAGACAGTACACCGGGGAGCTGTTTTTT
CASRQYTGELFF
>TRBV2|12|NA|TRBJ2-7|once
TGTGCCAGCCGGGACCCTAGCTACGAGCAGTACTTC
CASRDPSYEQYF